The following is a T cell receptor beta chain sequence with its context. The data originate from a study of blood T cell repertoires in COVID-19. Study summary: The samples span acute and convalescent COVID-19 from the United States, Italy and Spain. Nucleic acid was either cDNA or gDNA, and it came from T cells, B-cell-depleted T cells, or PBMCs.

Patients of the Seattle cohort, enrolled during active infection, were followed longitudinally. The CDR3 extends over 11 amino acids. V lost 8 bases and J 8 bases, leaving 9 bases between the germline ends. Per germline, CDR1 MNHEY and CDR2 SVGAGI. In the authors' methods: The assay estimated nucleated cells by amplifying reference gene primers. Some clones are missing from TCRdb's copy, which holds only in-frame ones; the method was immunoSEQ multiplex PCR. The V and J calls and the clone size are those of that table, but D and trimming were determined from the DNA. The data show roughly 260,000 clones, 75% to 95% seen once.

The specimen was peripheral blood. The clonotype comes from a person aged 18 to 35 with COVID-19, enrolled during active disease. The J gene is TRBJ1-4, the V gene TRBV6-5, with D tentatively TRBD1 (6 bases). CDR3: CASSQGEKLFF. The DNA for the CDR3 is TGTGCCAGCTCCCAGGGGGAAAAACTGTTTTTT.